One sample yielded the 18 T cell receptor beta chains listed below, sequenced in a study of CD8+CD57+ T cells in acquired aplastic anemia. Genomic DNA served as template for TCR beta VDJ and CDR3 profiling. TCRdb passed the reads through MiXCR, listing each CDR3 protein once. The table lists approximately 190,000 distinct CDR3 sequences, 40% to 50% of them singletons, with about 9.5% in the top ten. Sequenced patients had shown CD8+CD57+ cell expansion by flow cytometry. The sequencing sample was made of sorted CD4+, CD8+, or CD8+CD57+ T cells (not recorded which) from PBMCs. The receptors here all came from a human donor with aplastic anemia.

This clonotype was recorded a few times. This rearrangement joins TRBV9 to TRBJ2-3; 8 bases match TRBD2. The V gene's germline CDR1 is SGDLS and CDR2 YYNGEE. The CDR3 has 16 residues. V trimming: 1 base; J trimming: 0 bases; junction bases outside the gene matches: 4. CDR3 sequence reads: CASSVYSGASTDTQYF. The CDR3 DNA follows: TGTGCCAGCAGCGTATATAGCGGGGCTAGCACAGATACGCAGTATTTT. Drawing the rest from reference TRBV9 and TRBJ2-3, the complete variable domain is DSGVTQTPKHLITATGQRVTLRCSPRSGDLSVYWYQQSLDQGLQFLIQYYNGEERAKGNILERFSAQQFPDLHSELNLSSLELGDSALYFCASSVYSGASTDTQYFGPGTRLTVL.

This clonotype was seen ten or more times. V usage is TRBV7-6 and J usage is TRBJ2-2; perhaps TRBD1 as D (5 bases). Trimming removed 7 bases from V and 1 base from J, with 22 bases in between. The V gene's germline CDR1 is SGHVS and CDR2 FNYEAQ. CDR3 size: 18 residues. CDR3 protein: CASTLRAQGTMNTGELFF. The CDR3 coding sequence is TGTGCCAGCACCCTTCGCGCGCAGGGCACAATGAACACCGGGGAGCTGTTTTTT.

This clonotype was seen many times. The chain uses TRBV5-1 and TRBJ1-2; the match to TRBD1 covers 9 bases. Germline loops: CDR1 SGHRS, CDR2 YFSETQ. The CDR3 spans 15 residues. Trimming removed 2 bases from V and 4 bases from J; junction bases left unmatched: 6. As DNA, the CDR3 is TGCGCCAGCAGCTTTTCAACAGGGGGCGGCTATGGCTACACCTTC. This translates into CASSFSTGGGYGYTF. The full variable domain, rest sourced from reference TRBV5-1 and TRBJ1-2, is KAGVTQTPRYLIKTRGQQVTLSCSPISGHRSVSWYQQTPGQGLQFLFEYFSETQRNKGNFPGRFSGRQFSNSRSEMNVSTLELGDSALYLCASSFSTGGGYGYTFGSGTRLTVV.

Comments on this clonotype: Just one base apart from a much larger clone, this may be a read error. The chain recombines TRBV5-1 with TRBJ2-3; TRBD2 might be the D (6 bases). Germline CDR1 and CDR2: SGHRS and YFSETQ. The CDR3 is 13 amino acids. The ends were cut back, 7 bases at V and 2 bases at J, with 11 bases in the middle. The CDR3 sequence: CASGGGHTDTQYF. CDR3 bases: TGCGCCAGCGGGGGAGGACACACAGATACGCAGTATTTT.

This clonotype was counted a few times. V and J are TRBV20-1 and TRBJ1-1, with TRBD1 as a possible D gene (5 bases). This CDR3 is built from 11 residues. CDR1 is DFQATT and CDR2 is SNEGSKA in the germline V gene (reference sequence). V was clipped by 0 bases and J by 8 bases, with 7 bases between them. The CDR3 protein is CSARETAEAFF. CDR3 coding DNA: TGCAGTGCTAGAGAGACAGCCGAAGCTTTCTTT.

This clonotype was counted at least ten times. The rearrangement joins TRBV5-1 to TRBJ1-5, with D possibly TRBD1 on 6 matching bases. Looked up from germline, CDR1 is SGHRS and CDR2 is YFSETQ. V was clipped by 1 base and J by 5 bases, with 13 bases between them. CDR3 length equals 15 residues. The CDR3 here is CASSLSAGVDQPQHF. The CDR3 DNA is TGCGCCAGCAGCTTGTCGGCAGGGGTGGATCAGCCCCAGCATTTT. The full variable domain, its missing parts supplied by reference TRBV5-1 and TRBJ1-5, is KAGVTQTPRYLIKTRGQQVTLSCSPISGHRSVSWYQQTPGQGLQFLFEYFSETQRNKGNFPGRFSGRQFSNSRSEMNVSTLELGDSALYLCASSLSAGVDQPQHFGDGTRLSIL.

This clonotype was counted ten times or more. The gene calls are TRBV12-3 or TRBV12-4 and TRBJ1-2, with TRBD1 matching 8 bases. The CDR3 has 14 residues. J lost 3 bases, V lost 6 bases, and 6 bases had no gene match. CDR3 sequence (DNA): TGTGCCAGCAGATTACAGGGGGGGGACTATGGCTACACCTTC. It codes for CASRLQGGDYGYTF.

This clonotype appeared many times. The chain uses TRBV5-4 and TRBJ2-1; a possible D gene is TRBD2 (6 bases). Germline V CDR1 and CDR2: SGHNT, YYREEE (reference sequence). V was clipped by 1 base and J by 8 bases, with 16 bases between them. CDR3 length equals 15 residues. In nucleotides, the CDR3 is TGTGCCAGCAGCTTGAAACAAGCGGGCAACCATGAGCAGTTCTTC. Its translation is CASSLKQAGNHEQFF.

This clonotype was seen at least ten times. The CDR3 reads CASSVGQGEGTDTQYF. The CDR3 DNA reads as TGTGCCAGCAGCGTTGGACAGGGCGAGGGCACAGATACGCAGTATTTT. The chain joins TRBV9 to TRBJ2-3; 8 bases are shared with TRBD1. This CDR3 is 16 amino acids long. V shed 2 bases and J 1 base; nucleotides not matched to a gene: 6. The germline V gene encodes CDR1 SGDLS and CDR2 YYNGEE.

The chain is built from TRBV5-8 and TRBJ2-1, with D perhaps matching TRBD1 (5 bases). V was shortened by 0 bases and J by 12 bases, with 10 bases between the two germline ends. The CDR3 is 12 residues long. In germline, CDR1 is SGHTS, CDR2 YDEGEE. The CDR3 sequence is CASSLGWGGQFF. The CDR3 DNA follows: TGTGCCAGCAGCTTGGGCTGGGGCGGGCAGTTCTTC.

This clonotype was recorded many times. This rearrangement joins TRBV6-1 to TRBJ1-2; a weak D match, TRBD1 (5 bases). Germline values: CDR1 MNHNS, CDR2 SASEGT. This CDR3 comprises 13 residues. Trimming cost V 7 bases and J 6 bases, with 15 bases left between them. The CDR3, as DNA: TGTGCCAGCACTCCCTCAGGGAGGGATGGCTACACCTTC. Protein: CASTPSGRDGYTF.

This clonotype was recorded many times. The chain joins TRBV2 to TRBJ2-7; D unclear. V lost 6 bases to trimming and J lost 6 bases, with 9 bases between them. The CDR3 spans 11 residues. Germline CDR1 is SNHLY and CDR2 is FYNNEI. Here the CDR3 DNA reads TGTGCCAGCAGGGCTAGTCCCGAGCAGTACTTC. This codes for CASRASPEQYF.

The chain combines TRBV2 with TRBJ1-3, with 9 bases lining up with TRBD1. The germline gives CDR1 SNHLY, CDR2 FYNNEI. The V and J ends lost 6 bases and 0 bases, in that order; junction bases with no gene match: 6. This CDR3 region has 16 residues. CDR3 sequence: CASRHDRGSSGNTIYF. CDR3 sequence (DNA): TGTGCCAGCAGACACGACAGGGGGAGCTCTGGAAACACCATATATTTT.

This clonotype showed up many times. This sequence joins TRBV2 and TRBJ2-3; perhaps D is TRBD1 or TRBD2 (6 bases each). The V end was cut by 7 bases, the J end by 2 bases, with 10 bases between. Germline V CDR1 and CDR2: SNHLY, FYNNEI. The CDR3 contains 13 residues. In nucleotides, the CDR3 is TGTGCCAGCAAAAGGGGGGCCACAGATACGCAGTATTTT. This codes for CASKRGATDTQYF.

This clonotype was detected ten times or more. This chain links TRBV7-9 with TRBJ1-1, with D maybe TRBD1 (5 bases). Between the trimmed V and J ends, which lost 1 base and 5 bases, there was a span of 11 bases. Looked up from germline, CDR1 is SEHNR and CDR2 is FQNEAQ (reference sequence). CDR3 length equals 14 residues. This CDR3 reads CASSLEARATEAFF. CDR3 bases: TGTGCCAGCAGCTTAGAGGCCAGGGCTACTGAAGCTTTCTTT.

The gene calls are TRBV4-1 and TRBJ1-1; no firm D call. The CDR3 contains 13 residues. CDR1 and CDR2 (germline): MGHRA, YSYEKL. Deletions cut 4 bases from V and 1 base from J, with 7 bases between. The CDR3 here is CASSLPGNTEAFF. CDR3 in DNA: TGCGCCAGCAGCCTTCCCGGGAACACTGAAGCTTTCTTT.

This clonotype was seen at least ten times. The rearrangement joins TRBV12-3 or TRBV12-4 to TRBJ1-5; D is undetermined. V was trimmed by 0 bases and J by 0 bases, leaving 9 bases between them. The CDR3 has 16 residues. The CDR3 nucleotides are TGTGCCAGCAGTTTAGCTCCCCAGGATAGCAATCAGCCCCAGCATTTT. The encoded protein is CASSLAPQDSNQPQHF.

Many counts were recorded for this clonotype. The J gene is TRBJ2-7, the V gene TRBV9; D not certain. V was trimmed by 0 bases and J by 0 bases, leaving 13 bases between them. CDR1 and CDR2 from the germline V gene are SGDLS and YYNGEE. There are 16 residues in the CDR3. CDR3 region: CASSVGSPIASYEQYF. DNA of the CDR3: TGTGCCAGCAGCGTAGGCAGCCCAATCGCCTCCTACGAGCAGTACTTC.